A single sample is the source of the 5 T cell receptor beta chains below, sequenced in a study of T cell repertoires in cytomegalovirus infection. One entry per CDR3 protein results from TCRdb running MiXCR on the reads. The sample includes more than 650,000 distinct CDR3 sequences, 35% seen only once; the top ten take more than 2.5%. The specimen sequenced was PBMCs. The receptors were gathered from a human donor in good health (CMV status not recorded). Some clones in this sample may be carry-over from other donors' samples.

This clonotype was seen a handful of times. The J gene is TRBJ1-2, the V gene TRBV29-1; no definite D call. Germline CDR1 SQVTM, CDR2 ANQGSEA. This CDR3 region has 14 residues. Trimming took 5 bases from V and 0 from J, leaving 13 bases between them. DNA for the CDR3: TGCAGCGTTAGCATAGACACTTCTAACTATGGCTACACCTTC. Protein sequence: CSVSIDTSNYGYTF.

The rearrangement uses TRBV28 and TRBJ1-6; no definite D call. This CDR3 comprises 13 residues. Germline loops: CDR1 MDHEN, CDR2 SYDVKM. V lost 3 bases and J lost 10, with 10 bases in between. CDR3 DNA sequence: TGTGCCAGCAGTTTTAGAGAACGGTCACCCCTCCACTTT. Its protein is CASSFRERSPLHF.

This clonotype was detected many times. The V and J genes are TRBV7-2 and TRBJ2-7; TRBD2 aligns across 10 bases. The CDR3 sequence is 15 residues long. The V and J ends lost 0 bases and 7 bases, in that order; junction bases with no gene match: 6. Germline V lookup: CDR1 SGHTA, CDR2 FQGNSA. The CDR3 is CASSLATSGKGEQYF. CDR3 bases: TGTGCCAGCAGCTTAGCTACTAGCGGGAAGGGAGAGCAGTACTTC.

This clonotype has only a few counts. The chain has TRBV7-2 and TRBJ2-7, with 13 bases identical to TRBD2. In germline, CDR1 is SGHTA, CDR2 FQGNSA. V shed 3 bases, J shed 4 bases, and the junction held 9 bases outside the gene matches. This CDR3 contains 17 residues. CDR3 protein: CASSFKLAGGPFYEQYF. CDR3 in DNA: TGTGCCAGCAGCTTTAAACTAGCGGGAGGGCCTTTTTACGAGCAGTACTTC.

As for this clonotype: The junction differs from germline at one of its ends, possibly a read error. V and J are TRBV3-1 and TRBJ2-6, with D possibly TRBD2 on 6 matching bases. In germline, CDR1 is LGHDT, CDR2 YNNKEL (reference sequence). The CDR3 contains 20 residues. The DNA of the CDR3 is TGTGCCAGCAGCCGAAGACCTCTAACGGCCGCCGGCGGAGGGGCCAACGTCCTGTCTTTC. Its translation: CASSRRPLTAAGGGANVLSF.